These 9 T cell receptor beta chains were all obtained from the same sample, sequenced in a study of shared clonotypes between healthy human individuals. Profiled with immunoSEQ multiplex PCR; TCRdb holds only in-frame clones, not every one. The table includes roughly 2.4 million clones, approximately 94% detected once. The sample was naive CD4+ T cells sorted from blood. Subset described: CD45RA+ positively selected. Receptors originate from a young man in good health.

The chain is built from TRBV4-1 and TRBJ1-2; D call uncertain. Trimming shortened V by 1 base and J by 7 bases, and 13 bases separated the two germline ends. The germline gives CDR1 MGHRA, CDR2 YSYEKL. CDR3 size: 14 residues. The CDR3 is CASSQVWGAGGYTF. The CDR3 DNA sequence: TGCGCCAGCAGCCAAGTGTGGGGAGCGGGTGGCTACACCTTC.

This sequence joins TRBV6-5 and TRBJ2-3, with D perhaps TRBD1 (5 bases). Per germline, CDR1 MNHEY and CDR2 SVGAGI. The CDR3 has 15 residues. Trimming cost V 0 bases and J 4 bases, with 11 bases left between them. The CDR3 reads CASSYSGVGPDTQYF. The CDR3 nucleotides read TGTGCCAGCAGTTACTCAGGGGTTGGGCCAGATACGCAGTATTTT.

The gene calls are TRBV5-6 and TRBJ1-2; weak D call: TRBD1 (5 bases). This CDR3 is 16 amino acids long. The germline gives CDR1 SGHDT, CDR2 YYEEEE. The germline V and J ends were trimmed by 3 bases and 6 bases, with 21 bases remaining between them. CDR3 region: CASSSVGVVLLDGYTF. The CDR3 DNA is TGTGCCAGCAGCTCTGTGGGGGTGGTTCTCTTAGATGGCTACACCTTC.

The chain combines TRBV7-8 with TRBJ1-1; no firm D call. This CDR3 has 16 residues. Germline CDR1 is SGHVS and CDR2 is FQNEAQ. V lost 1 base, J lost 5 bases, and 17 bases lay in between. CDR3 nucleotides: TGTGCCAGCAGCTTAGGGCCGACGCTAATCGCGACTGAAGCTTTCTTT. Encoded protein: CASSLGPTLIATEAFF.

J is TRBJ1-3 and V is TRBV13; 8 positions agree with TRBD1. Trimming removed 5 bases from V and 0 bases from J; junction bases left unmatched: 3. This CDR3 is 15 amino acids long. Germline V gene data show CDR1 as PRHDT and CDR2 as FYEKMQ (reference sequence). The CDR3 nucleotides are TGTGCCAGCAGCCTACAGGGGGGCTCTGGAAACACCATATATTTT. Residues: CASSLQGGSGNTIYF.

Details on this clone: In the same sample, other DNA sequences code for this CDR3. The genes are TRBV18 and TRBJ2-5, with unresolved D. This CDR3 contains 12 residues. Deletions cut 3 bases from V and 0 bases from J, with 2 bases between. CDR1 and CDR2 (germline): KGHSH, LQKENI. The CDR3 reads CASSPNQETQYF. The CDR3, as DNA: TGTGCCAGCTCACCGAACCAAGAGACCCAGTACTTC.

This sequence joins TRBV2 and TRBJ2-7; 7 nucleotides agree with TRBD1. V trimming: 8 bases; J trimming: 2 bases; junction bases outside the gene matches: 12. The length of the CDR3 is 15 residues. CDR1 SNHLY and CDR2 FYNNEI come from the germline V gene. The CDR3 loop is CASYLEPGQPYEQYF. The CDR3 DNA reads as TGTGCCAGCTATTTAGAACCGGGACAGCCCTACGAGCAGTACTTC.

The V and J genes are TRBV2 and TRBJ1-3; D remains unclear. V dropped 8 bases and J dropped 3 bases, with 8 bases sitting between them. There are 12 residues in the CDR3. CDR1 SNHLY and CDR2 FYNNEI come from the germline V gene. In nucleotides, the CDR3 is TGTGCCAGCCGGGCTGATGGAAACACCATATATTTT. It yields the protein CASRADGNTIYF.

The chain recombines TRBV7-6 with TRBJ1-6; TRBD1 is a possible D gene (5 bases). Germline-derived CDR1 and CDR2 are SGHVS and FNYEAQ. V lost 8 bases and J 8 bases, leaving 13 bases between the germline ends. The CDR3 contains 13 residues. CDR3: CASGGPGHSPLHF. In DNA form, the CDR3 reads TGTGCCAGCGGGGGACCGGGTCATTCACCCCTCCACTTT.